What follows are 9 T cell receptor beta chains derived from one specimen sequenced in a study of shared clonotypes between healthy human individuals (dated by TCRdb to the early 2020s). Library generation was performed with the immunoSEQ multiplex PCR assay. TCRdb obtained this table from immuneACCESS and retained in-frame rearrangements with V and J assigned. These tables miss some clones; where compared with another copy, unresolved V genes account for less than half of the shortfall, and the remainder is unexplained. Recorded for this sample are about 1.1 million clones; approximately 77% of them occurred a single time. About 0.89% of the sample comes from the top ten. Source material: memory CD4+ T cells from PBMCs. The cell subset or site label, as the study defines it: CD45RA-negative fraction. The receptors shown here come from a man aged 18 to 30 in good health. Some clones in this sample may be carry-over from other donors' samples.

The gene calls are TRBV7-2 and TRBJ2-3; D is unresolved. Germline CDR1 SGHTA, CDR2 FQGNSA. Trimming removed 4 bases from V and 14 bases from J, with 16 bases in between. This CDR3 region has 12 residues. CDR3 sequence (DNA): TGTGCCAGCAGCTCTCCGCCTCAGCCGCTGTATTTT. It yields the protein CASSSPPQPLYF.

The chain uses TRBV9 and TRBJ2-5; 8 bases agree with TRBD2. The CDR3 covers 17 residues. Germline values: CDR1 SGDLS, CDR2 YYNGEE. Unmatched junction bases numbered 13, after V lost 5 bases and J lost 1 base. The CDR3 DNA follows: TGTGCCAGCAGTCGGGACCCCCGTAGCGGGATCCAAGAGACCCAGTACTTC. Amino acids: CASSRDPRSGIQETQYF.

In this sample, this clone turned up a few times. This chain uses TRBV11-2 with TRBJ1-2; maybe TRBD1 (6 bases). The V gene's germline CDR1 is SGHAT and CDR2 FQNNGV. V shed 4 bases and J shed 4 bases, with 10 bases lying between them. CDR3 length: 13 amino acids. This CDR3 reads CASSSGQFYGYTF. The CDR3 nucleotides are TGTGCCAGCAGCTCAGGACAGTTCTATGGCTACACCTTC.

This chain connects TRBV28 to TRBJ2-7, with 8 nucleotides matching TRBD1. V dropped 5 bases and J dropped 9; count of bases not matched to a gene: 12. Germline V gives CDR1 MDHEN, CDR2 SYDVKM. This CDR3 comprises 14 residues. The CDR3 nucleotides read TGTGCCAGCAGTCCCCGGGACAGGCCTTCAGGGCAGTACTTC. It specifies CASSPRDRPSGQYF.

The gene calls are TRBV7-9 and TRBJ1-1, with D uncertain. Trimming stripped 3 bases from V and 1 base from J, with 12 bases between. Germline V gene data show CDR1 as SEHNR and CDR2 as FQNEAQ (reference sequence). The CDR3 is made up of 15 amino acids. The CDR3 is CASSFPPQPNTEAFF. In nucleotides, the CDR3 is TGTGCCAGCAGCTTCCCGCCCCAACCGAACACTGAAGCTTTCTTT.

V is TRBV19 and J is TRBJ2-1, with 8 bases identical to TRBD1. Germline V gene sequence: CDR1 LNHDA, CDR2 SQIVND (reference sequence). V dropped 7 bases and J dropped 7; count of bases not matched to a gene: 15. The CDR3 sequence is 16 residues long. The CDR3 loop is CASTYDVNRGVNEQFF. The CDR3 region has the DNA TGTGCCAGTACCTACGACGTGAACAGGGGGGTGAATGAGCAGTTCTTC.

This rearrangement joins TRBV2 to TRBJ2-3, with 12 bases aligning to TRBD1. Losses at the gene ends were 6 bases for V and 0 bases for J; bases not matched to a gene: 13. The CDR3 is made up of 19 amino acids. The V gene's germline CDR1 is SNHLY and CDR2 FYNNEI. The CDR3 loop is CASRPGQGALAKSTDTQYF. CDR3 sequence (DNA): TGTGCCAGCAGGCCGGGACAGGGGGCCTTAGCGAAGAGCACAGATACGCAGTATTTT.

The chain links TRBV28 to TRBJ2-3, with TRBD1 identical over 12 bases. Germline trimming cut 1 base from V and 6 bases from J; bases unmatched to any gene: 11. The CDR3 has 18 amino acids. Per the germline V gene, CDR1 is MDHEN and CDR2 is SYDVKM. The CDR3 DNA reads TGTGCCAGCAGTTTATTCGGGGGACAGGGGGCTAAGCTGGATACGCAGTATTTT. Residues: CASSLFGGQGAKLDTQYF. Supplemented by reference TRBV28 and TRBJ2-3, the full variable domain reads DVKVTQSSRYLVKRTGEKVFLECVQDMDHENMFWYRQDPGLGLRLIYFSYDVKMKEKGDIPEGYSVSREKKERFSLILESASTNQTSMYLCASSLFGGQGAKLDTQYFGPGTRLTVL.

V and J are TRBV7-9 and TRBJ2-7, with a weak D call TRBD1 (6 bases). The CDR3 totals 13 residues. Germline V gives CDR1 SEHNR, CDR2 FQNEAQ (reference sequence). V was clipped by 7 bases and J by 2 bases, with 12 bases between them. CDR3 DNA sequence: TGTGCCAGCAACCGTGCAGGGGCCTACGAGCAGTACTTC. This translates into CASNRAGAYEQYF. Together with reference TRBV7-9 and TRBJ2-7, the CDR3 gives the full variable domain: DTGVSQNPRHKITKRGQNVTFRCDPISEHNRLYWYRQTLGQGPEFLTYFQNEAQLEKSRLLSDRFSAERPKGSFSTLEIQRTEQGDSAMYLCASNRAGAYEQYFGPGTRLTVT.